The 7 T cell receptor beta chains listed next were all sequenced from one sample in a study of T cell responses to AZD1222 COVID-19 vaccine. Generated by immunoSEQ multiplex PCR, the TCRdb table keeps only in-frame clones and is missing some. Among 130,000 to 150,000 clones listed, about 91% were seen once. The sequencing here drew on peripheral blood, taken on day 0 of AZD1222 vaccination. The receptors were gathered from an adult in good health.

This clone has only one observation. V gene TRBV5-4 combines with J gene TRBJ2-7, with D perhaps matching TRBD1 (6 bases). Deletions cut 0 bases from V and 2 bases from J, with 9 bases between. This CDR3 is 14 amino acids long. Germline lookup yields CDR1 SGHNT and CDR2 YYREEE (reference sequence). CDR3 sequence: CASSLDQGPYEQYF. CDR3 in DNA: TGTGCCAGCAGCTTGGATCAGGGGCCCTACGAGCAGTACTTC.

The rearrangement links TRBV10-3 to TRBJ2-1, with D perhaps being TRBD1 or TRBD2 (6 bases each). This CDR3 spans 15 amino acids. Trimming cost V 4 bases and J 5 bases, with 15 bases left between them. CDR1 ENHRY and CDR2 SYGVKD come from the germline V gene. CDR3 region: CAISGDGGPDNEQFF. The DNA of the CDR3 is TGTGCCATCAGTGGGGACGGGGGCCCAGACAATGAGCAGTTCTTC.

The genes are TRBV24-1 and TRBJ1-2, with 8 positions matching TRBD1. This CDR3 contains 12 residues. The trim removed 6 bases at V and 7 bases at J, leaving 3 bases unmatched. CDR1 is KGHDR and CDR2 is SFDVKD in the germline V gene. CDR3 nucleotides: TGTGCCACCAGTCCAGGGGGCGGTGGCTACACCTTC. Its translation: CATSPGGGGYTF.

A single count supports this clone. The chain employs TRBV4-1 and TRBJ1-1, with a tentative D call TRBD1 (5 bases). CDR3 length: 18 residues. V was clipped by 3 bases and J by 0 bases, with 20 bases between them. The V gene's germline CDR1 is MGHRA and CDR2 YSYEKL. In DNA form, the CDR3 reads TGCGCCAGCAGCCAGACAGAGCTAGTTATACGGGTGAACACTGAAGCTTTCTTT. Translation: CASSQTELVIRVNTEAFF.

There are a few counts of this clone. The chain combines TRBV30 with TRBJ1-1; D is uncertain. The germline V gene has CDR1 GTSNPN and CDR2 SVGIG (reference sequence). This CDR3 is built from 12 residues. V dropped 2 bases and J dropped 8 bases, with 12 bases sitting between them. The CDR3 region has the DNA TGTGCCTGGAGTTTTGACCGGGGAGAAGCTTTCTTT. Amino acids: CAWSFDRGEAFF. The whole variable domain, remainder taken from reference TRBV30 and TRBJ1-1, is SQTIHQWPATLVQPVGSPLSLECTVEGTSNPNLYWYRQAAGRGLQLLFYSVGIGQISSEVPQNLSASRPQDRQFILSSKKLLLSDSGFYLCAWSFDRGEAFFGQGTRLTVV.

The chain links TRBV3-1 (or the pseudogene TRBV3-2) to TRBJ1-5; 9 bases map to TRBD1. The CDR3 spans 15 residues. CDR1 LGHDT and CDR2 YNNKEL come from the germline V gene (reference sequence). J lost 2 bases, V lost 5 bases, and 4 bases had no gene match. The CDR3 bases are TGTGCCAGCAGCTTACAGGGGGCGGGCAATCAGCCCCAGCATTTT. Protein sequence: CASSLQGAGNQPQHF.

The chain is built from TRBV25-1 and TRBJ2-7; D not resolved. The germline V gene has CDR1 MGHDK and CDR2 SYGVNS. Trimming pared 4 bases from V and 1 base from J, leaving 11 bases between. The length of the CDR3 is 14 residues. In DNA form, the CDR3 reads TGTGCCAGCAGTGGCGCTGGCAGTTCCTACGAGCAGTACTTC. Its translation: CASSGAGSSYEQYF.